What follows are 21 T cell receptor beta chains derived from one specimen sequenced in a study of cytomegalovirus exposure and HLA in healthy donors. Primers: 60 Vbeta forward and 13 Jbeta reverse. TCRdb's copy holds only in-frame clones and misses some; the assay was immunoSEQ multiplex PCR. The repertoire has 100,000 to 150,000 clones, about 82% of them found once; the top ten carry more than 1.5%. The specimen sequenced was PBMCs. The receptors come from a man aged 45-65 years in good health and CMV-seronegative.

This chain joins TRBV28 and TRBJ2-4; 8 positions match TRBD2. Per the germline V gene, CDR1 is MDHEN and CDR2 is SYDVKM. The CDR3 has 16 amino acids. The J segment lost 6 bases and the V segment lost 6 bases, leaving 13 bases of the junction unmatched. The CDR3 here is CASSHRGGGGRNIQYF. The CDR3 DNA sequence: TGTGCCAGCAGCCATCGGGGGGGCGGGGGCAGAAACATTCAGTACTTC.

This chain links TRBV5-1 with TRBJ1-2; the D gene is possibly TRBD1 (6 bases). Between the trimmed V and J ends, which lost 3 bases and 1 base, there was a span of 13 bases. There are 15 residues in the CDR3. Looked up from germline, CDR1 is SGHRS and CDR2 is YFSETQ. CDR3 in amino acids: CASSSDRIINYGYTF. In nucleotides, the CDR3 is TGCGCCAGCAGCTCTGACAGGATAATTAACTATGGCTACACCTTC.

The DNA for the CDR3 is TGCGCCAGCAGCTTTAGAGAGTATGAAGCTTTCTTT. Translating it yields CASSFREYEAFF. The rearrangement joins TRBV5-1 to TRBJ1-1; D call uncertain. The ends were cut back, 2 bases at V and 7 bases at J, with 9 bases in the middle. The CDR3 length is 12 residues. Germline V gene sequence: CDR1 SGHRS, CDR2 YFSETQ.

The CDR3 loop reads CASSSNSGTHHGYTF. CDR3 DNA: TGTGCCAGCAGTTCCAATTCCGGGACACATCATGGCTACACCTTC. The V call is TRBV6-5, the J call TRBJ1-2; possible D gene TRBD1, 6 bases. The CDR3 is made up of 15 amino acids. The V end lost 4 bases, the J end lost 6 bases, and 18 bases lay between the germline ends. Germline CDR1 MNHEY, CDR2 SVGAGI.

The chain carries TRBV9 and TRBJ1-6; D is possibly TRBD1 (5 bases). Trimming cost V 4 bases and J 10 bases, with 15 bases left between them. Germline V CDR1 and CDR2: SGDLS, YYNGEE. There are 14 residues in the CDR3. The CDR3 loop reads CASSPGRGYSPLHF. In DNA, the CDR3 is TGTGCCAGCAGCCCGGGGAGGGGATACTCACCCCTCCACTTT.

CDR3 DNA sequence: TGTGCCAGCAGCTTGCGGGCAGGGGGCGCCGGAGAGACCCAGTACTTC. This encodes CASSLRAGGAGETQYF. The rearrangement joins TRBV7-2 to TRBJ2-5; 8 bases align to TRBD1. CDR3 length: 16 residues. V lost 3 bases, J lost 4 bases, and 10 bases stayed unmatched. Germline loops: CDR1 SGHTA, CDR2 FQGNSA. The whole variable domain, filled in from reference TRBV7-2 and TRBJ2-5, reads GAGVSQSPSNKVTEKGKDVELRCDPISGHTALYWYRQSLGQGLEFLIYFQGNSAPDKSGLPSDRFSAERTGGSVSTLTIQRTQQEDSAVYLCASSLRAGGAGETQYFGPGTRLLVL.

V is TRBV7-2 and J is TRBJ2-6, with 7 bases aligning to TRBD1. V was clipped by 5 bases and J by 1 base; unmatched bases: 11. Germline V gene lookup returns CDR1 SGHTA and CDR2 FQGNSA. The CDR3 contains 18 residues. This chain's CDR3 is CASSDRPGQRSGANVLTF. In DNA form, the CDR3 reads TGTGCCAGCAGCGACCGTCCGGGACAGAGGTCTGGGGCCAACGTCCTGACTTTC.

The gene calls are TRBV19 and TRBJ2-5, with D unresolved. The ends were cut back, 6 bases at V and 2 bases at J, with 16 bases in the middle. The CDR3 loop spans 15 amino acids. Germline V CDR1 and CDR2: LNHDA, SQIVND (reference sequence). CDR3 sequence: CASSPTPLAQETQYF. The CDR3 nucleotides are TGTGCCAGTAGCCCAACTCCTCTTGCACAAGAGACCCAGTACTTC.

The chain carries TRBV28 and TRBJ2-2; D uncertain. V lost 3 bases and J lost 7, with 6 bases in between. This CDR3 is built from 12 residues. Germline V gene sequence: CDR1 MDHEN, CDR2 SYDVKM. The DNA of the CDR3 is TGTGCCAGCAGTTTCACAAGCGGGGAGCTGTTTTTT. Translating it yields CASSFTSGELFF.

The rearrangement joins TRBV7-2 to TRBJ2-3; perhaps TRBD1 as D (7 bases). CDR1 and CDR2 (germline): SGHTA, FQGNSA. The CDR3 is 16 amino acids. V was clipped by 5 bases and J by 1 base, with 16 bases between them. The CDR3 protein is CASSPGGRGGTDTQYF. CDR3 DNA sequence: TGTGCCAGCAGCCCAGGGGGGCGGGGCGGCACAGATACGCAGTATTTT.

This chain uses TRBV19 with TRBJ1-4; 7 bases align to TRBD1. The ends lost 6 bases at V and 0 bases at J; junction bases unmatched: 10. CDR1 and CDR2 (germline): LNHDA, SQIVND (reference sequence). The CDR3 is 17 amino acids. The CDR3 DNA follows: TGTGCCAGTAGCACGAACGACAGGGCAGCAACTAATGAAAAACTGTTTTTT. This codes for CASSTNDRAATNEKLFF.

V gene TRBV18 combines with J gene TRBJ1-5; maybe TRBD1 (6 bases). The CDR3 is 14 residues long. The ends were cut back, 2 bases at V and 4 bases at J, with 9 bases in the middle. Germline loops: CDR1 KGHSH, CDR2 LQKENI. The CDR3 DNA reads as TGTGCCAGCTCACCAGGGGGCCTTAATCAGCCCCAGCATTTT. Its translation: CASSPGGLNQPQHF.

This chain links TRBV7-2 with TRBJ2-1, with 8 bases matching TRBD2. The V and J ends lost 5 bases and 5 bases, in that order; junction bases with no gene match: 11. CDR3 size: 16 residues. The germline gives CDR1 SGHTA, CDR2 FQGNSA. CDR3 DNA: TGTGCCAGCAGCCCAGCCGGGGGGGCGCCGAACAATGAGCAGTTCTTC. Protein sequence: CASSPAGGAPNNEQFF.

V and J are TRBV7-8 and TRBJ2-1; a possible D gene is TRBD2 (6 bases). The CDR3 is 15 amino acids. Germline CDR1 is SGHVS and CDR2 is FQNEAQ. The V end lost 1 base, the J end lost 3 bases, and 10 bases lay between the germline ends. CDR3 in amino acids: CASSLVLASYNEQFF. The CDR3 DNA follows: TGTGCCAGCAGCTTAGTACTAGCTAGCTACAATGAGCAGTTCTTC.

The chain carries TRBV11-2 and TRBJ2-7; the D gene is possibly TRBD2 (6 bases). This CDR3 is built from 15 residues. V gave up 1 base and J gave up 5 bases, with 15 bases separating them. Germline V CDR1 and CDR2: SGHAT, FQNNGV. For the CDR3, the DNA is TGTGCCAGCAGCTTAGGGGAGCCCGGGGGAGACGAGCAGTACGTC. The encoded protein is CASSLGEPGGDEQYV.

The rearrangement uses TRBV6-5 and TRBJ1-2, with TRBD1 identical over 7 bases. Trimming removed 6 bases from V and 8 bases from J; junction bases left unmatched: 9. CDR1 and CDR2 (germline): MNHEY, SVGAGI. This CDR3 is 13 amino acids long. The CDR3 region has the DNA TGTGCCAGCAGCAAAGTGGACAGGCTAGGCTACACCTTC. Its protein is CASSKVDRLGYTF.

As to this clone: A read error may account for a junction end that differs from germline. J is TRBJ2-3 and V is TRBV7-9, with 11 bases lining up with TRBD1. The germline CDR1 and CDR2 sequences are SEHNR and FQNEAQ (reference sequence). The CDR3 is made up of 15 amino acids. In DNA, the CDR3 is TGTTCCAGCAGCGCAGGACAGGGGGCGGGAGATACGCAGTATTTT. Translated, it gives CSSSAGQGAGDTQYF.

This chain uses TRBV12-2 with TRBJ1-2; TRBD1 was called by the table and not checked on the DNA. TRBV12-2 is described as a pseudogene. There are 14 residues in the CDR3. CDR3 loop: CASRLVPRVYGYTF. For the CDR3, the DNA is TGTGCAAGTCGCTTAGTCCCCAGGGTGTATGGCTACACCTTC.

The chain joins TRBV4-1 to TRBJ1-2; possible D gene TRBD1, 5 bases. Trimming removed 0 bases from V and 1 base from J, with 9 bases in between. This CDR3 contains 15 residues. The germline V gene encodes CDR1 MGHRA and CDR2 YSYEKL. The CDR3: CASSQDLRDNYGYTF. DNA for the CDR3: TGCGCCAGCAGCCAAGACCTCAGGGATAACTATGGCTACACCTTC.

As to this clone: Relative to the germline gene, one junction end is altered; a read error may explain this. The chain is built from TRBV10-3 and TRBJ1-5, with 7 positions matching TRBD1. CDR1 and CDR2 (germline): ENHRY, SYGVKD. The CDR3 runs to 13 residues. The CDR3 sequence: CAISEGSGQTGYF. In nucleotides, the CDR3 is TGTGCCATCAGTGAGGGGTCGGGACAGACGGGGTATTTT.

The chain uses TRBV5-4 and TRBJ2-3; no reliable D call. This CDR3 contains 15 residues. Per germline, CDR1 SGHNT and CDR2 YYREEE (reference sequence). With 0 bases removed from V and 5 bases from J, the gap between germline ends came to 13 bases. The CDR3 reads CASSLAGVAGDTQYF. The CDR3 DNA reads TGTGCCAGCAGCTTGGCCGGAGTCGCCGGAGATACGCAGTATTTT. Complete variable domain (other parts from reference TRBV5-4 and TRBJ2-3): ETGVTQSPTHLIKTRGQQVTLRCSSQSGHNTVSWYQQALGQGPQFIFQYYREEENGRGNFPPRFSGLQFPNYSSELNVNALELDDSALYLCASSLAGVAGDTQYFGPGTRLTVL.